This note documents a single TCR beta chain sequence. Its antigen is unknown. Base qualities were left out, and no much larger clone turns up one base away. Library method: RACE. TCRdb names NextSeq 500 as the instrument used. During library preparation, unique molecular identifiers were attached to individual cDNA molecules so that TCRs could be counted in a quantitative, reproducible way. Each blood RNA sample was used to sequence both TCR alpha and TCR beta chains. Per the original workflow: The median number of TCRs per sample was approximately 96,000, ranging from roughly 23,224 to 700,000. V, J and CDR3 annotation of the TCR reads was performed with the Decombinator software suite. For PS versus PT1 abundance plots, all samples were subsampled to the same number of TCRs (28,000). Expanded TCRs were defined as absent before sensitization and observed at least eight times at the 2-week time point. The raw public data were reprocessed by TCRdb itself: fastp quality trimming at Q25, MiXCR clonotype calling, in-frame beta chains only. For every CDR3 protein sequence, its rows merge into one entry that carries the most common genes and DNA. The V and J calls follow TCRdb's processing rather than the paper's. Across this sample there are some 96,000 distinct CDR3 sequences, with 9.3% seen only once. About 2% of the sample lies in the top ten.

There are 14 amino acids in the CDR3, from cysteine to phenylalanine inclusive. CDR3 DNA is the only sequence kept; it has 42 bases, read in frame from the first base. The germline V gene gives CDR1 as SGHTA and CDR2 as FQGNSA. Cut back by 2 bases and 2 bases, the V and J ends lie 7 bases apart. This record comes from a study of human T cells and chemical hapten exposure (TCRdb year 2021). Regarding the study in general: For sensitization, 2% DPC in acetone was applied to a roughly 2 cm by roughly 2 cm area of upper inner arm skin. Libraries were combined into a pool for sequencing, and differences in TCR yield between samples came mainly from small differences in library volumes within the pool. Patch testing was done on the upper back using Finn chambers containing 0.01% DPC, and results were scored after 6 days according to International Contact Dermatitis Research Group standards. Blood for TCR sequencing was provided by twenty-nine alopecia patients at one to four time points (pre-sensitization, 2, 6 and 24 weeks). In alopecia patients, the study followed how the peripheral blood TCR repertoire changed in vivo over primary and secondary sensitization to diphenylcyclopropenone (DPC), a hapten. Weekly therapeutic DPC doses were additionally applied to the scalp of patients throughout the approximately 25-week study period. The mostly female patient cohort included alopecia areata with under or over 50% scalp involvement, alopecia totalis and alopecia universalis. Patient blood was sampled pre-sensitization (week 0) and at 2, 6 and about 24 weeks after DPC sensitization.

Interpreted using the paper, the time point label stands for: patch test 2, 6 weeks after DPC sensitization. The treatment or condition label on this specimen signifies: therapeutic diphenylcyclopropenone sensitization with weekly scalp DPC. At every patch-test visit, the blood draw took place before the patch test was put on. Eligible patients were aged 18 to 70, diagnosed with alopecia, deemed suitable for DPC therapy, and excluded if pregnant. Total RNA was isolated from unfractionated whole blood collected in Tempus Blood RNA tubes. Broad study findings and their caveats: Because every patient had alopecia, a presumed autoimmune disease, the patients' immune response might differ from that of healthy individuals. Expanded TCRs formed significantly more large CDR3 similarity clusters than pre-sensitization or healthy control sets, consistent with antigen-driven responses. The number of TCRs above 1 in 1000 frequency did not change with DPC sensitization; there was no evidence of global repertoire structure alterations. Patch test score correlated positively with the number of PT1 expanded TCRs, reaching significance at thresholds 8, 16 and 32 but not at 4. Repeated subsampling changed both the strength of the expansion versus patch-test correlation and the threshold at which the correlation became significant.

This sequence uses TRBV7-2 and TRBJ1-5; TRBD1 is a possible D gene, resting on 5 matching bases. The receptor comes from a woman in her thirties or forties with alopecia areata. Some clones in this sample may be carry-over from other donors' samples. The source material was whole blood, sampled in connection with sensitization to the hapten diphenylcyclopropenone (DPC). CDR3 loop: CASSLTQGNQPQHF. The nucleotide sequence reads TGTGCCAGCAGCTTAACACAGGGCAATCAGCCCCAGCATTTT.